This T cell receptor beta chain came from a study of blood T cell repertoires in COVID-19. Cohort allocation depended upon clinical history that participants reported. The data were produced by immunoSEQ multiplex PCR, yet TCRdb's version contains in-frame clones alone and is incomplete. The sample comprises around 150,000 clones, about 79% of which are singletons, and 2.5% to 3% rests with the top ten. Germline V gene data show CDR1 as SGHAT and CDR2 as FQNNGV. V shed 8 bases and J 0 bases; nucleotides not matched to a gene: 6. This CDR3 contains 15 residues. The gene calls are TRBV11-2 and TRBJ2-1; TRBD2 matches 8 bases. The sequenced sample consisted of PBMCs or T cells enriched from blood (not recorded which). The receptor's source is a woman in her fifties or sixties who had recovered from COVID-19. The CDR3 nucleotides are TGTGCCAGCGGATTAGCGGGATTCTCCTACAATGAGCAGTTCTTC. Its protein product is CASGLAGFSYNEQFF.